Following are 30 T cell receptor beta chains from one sample sequenced in a study of identical twins. MiXCR was run by TCRdb on the 5' RACE reads, yielding one entry per CDR3 protein. Of about 100,000 distinct CDR3 sequences in the sample, 5.9% were seen once. The sequenced sample consisted of memory T cells sorted from blood. These receptors originate from a woman between 50 and 59 years old in good health.

This clonotype was seen at least ten times. The rearrangement uses TRBV20-1 and TRBJ2-3; 9 nucleotides match TRBD2. The CDR3 consists of 16 residues. Germline lookup yields CDR1 DFQATT and CDR2 SNEGSKA (reference sequence). After removal of 3 bases from V and 4 bases from J, the junction contained 11 bases not matched to a gene. CDR3 sequence: CSARSAAGGWADTQYF. The CDR3 region has the DNA TGCAGTGCTAGGTCTGCAGCGGGAGGTTGGGCAGATACGCAGTATTTT.

This chain uses TRBV5-4 with TRBJ2-5; D is possibly TRBD1 (6 bases). Trimming shortened V by 4 bases and J by 1 base, and 11 bases separated the two germline ends. Germline V CDR1 and CDR2: SGHNT, YYREEE (reference sequence). The CDR3 has 14 amino acids. CDR3: CASSPGQTQETQYF. The CDR3 coding sequence is TGTGCCAGCAGCCCCGGACAGACCCAAGAGACCCAGTACTTC. Using reference TRBV5-4 and TRBJ2-5 for the parts outside the CDR3, the full variable domain is ETGVTQSPTHLIKTRGQQVTLRCSSQSGHNTVSWYQQALGQGPQFIFQYYREEENGRGNFPPRFSGLQFPNYSSELNVNALELDDSALYLCASSPGQTQETQYFGPGTRLLVL.

Ten or more counts support this clonotype. The CDR3 spells CASSSGGNYEQYF. CDR3 sequence (DNA): TGTGCCAGTAGCAGCGGGGGAAACTACGAGCAGTACTTC. The V call is TRBV19, the J call TRBJ2-7; 8 bases fit TRBD2. V was pared by 6 bases and J by 3 bases, with 4 bases of the junction left unmatched. The germline V gene has CDR1 LNHDA and CDR2 SQIVND (reference sequence). This CDR3 region has 13 residues.

The rearrangement uses TRBV3-1 and TRBJ2-7; the D gene is possibly TRBD2 (5 bases). The CDR3 sequence is 15 residues long. Germline lookup yields CDR1 LGHDT and CDR2 YNNKEL (reference sequence). Trimming pared 6 bases from V and 1 base from J, leaving 16 bases between. The CDR3 loop is CASRPKPGSSYEQYF. The CDR3, as DNA: TGTGCCAGCAGGCCTAAACCGGGATCTTCCTACGAGCAGTACTTC.

This clonotype was recorded many times. V usage is TRBV9 and J usage is TRBJ2-6; D gene ambiguous. This CDR3 is built from 17 residues. Germline V gene data show CDR1 as SGDLS and CDR2 as YYNGEE. V was clipped by 0 bases and J by 0 bases, with 10 bases between them. The CDR3 region is CASSVGSFLSGANVLTF. The CDR3 bases are TGTGCCAGCAGCGTAGGGAGTTTCCTCTCTGGGGCCAACGTCCTGACTTTC.

A few counts support this clonotype. The J gene is TRBJ2-5, the V gene TRBV5-5, with D perhaps TRBD1 (5 bases). CDR3 length equals 16 residues. CDR1 is SGHKS and CDR2 is YYEKEE in the germline V gene (reference sequence). V gave up 5 bases and J gave up 2 bases, with 19 bases separating them. The CDR3 protein is CASRKGVSRTQETQYF. CDR3 DNA sequence: TGTGCCAGCAGGAAAGGGGTATCTAGGACACAAGAGACCCAGTACTTC. Looking up the rest from reference TRBV5-5 and TRBJ2-5 gives the full variable domain: DAGVTQSPTHLIKTRGQQVTLRCSPISGHKSVSWYQQVLGQGPQFIFQYYEKEERGRGNFPDRFSARQFPNYSSELNVNALLLGDSALYLCASRKGVSRTQETQYFGPGTRLLVL.

This clonotype was seen at least ten times. The chain links TRBV9 to TRBJ2-7; 7 nucleotides match TRBD1. Germline trimming cut 6 bases from V and 2 bases from J; bases unmatched to any gene: 17. The germline gives CDR1 SGDLS, CDR2 YYNGEE. The CDR3 sequence is 17 residues long. The CDR3 DNA sequence: TGTGCCAGCACCCGGACAGGCTCGCAGGGGAGAACCTACGAGCAGTACTTC. It codes for CASTRTGSQGRTYEQYF.

The chain combines TRBV5-1 with TRBJ2-1; 9 positions match TRBD1. CDR3 length: 15 residues. The V segment lost 2 bases and the J segment 10 bases; nucleotides outside the gene matches: 10. Germline CDR1 SGHRS, CDR2 YFSETQ. CDR3: CASSLNTGTGYEQFF. Here the CDR3 DNA reads TGCGCCAGCAGCTTAAACACCGGGACAGGGTACGAGCAGTTCTTC.

This clonotype has a count of ten or more. This CDR3 is CASRVATSTDTQYF. CDR3 bases: TGTGCCAGCAGGGTAGCGACTAGCACAGATACGCAGTATTTT. The V call is TRBV27, the J call TRBJ2-3; TRBD2 is a possible D gene (5 bases). The ends were cut back, 6 bases at V and 0 bases at J, with 10 bases in the middle. This CDR3 contains 14 residues. Germline CDR1 MNHEY, CDR2 SMNVEV (reference sequence).

This clonotype was observed many times. The chain has TRBV5-1 and TRBJ2-1, with D perhaps given as TRBD1 or TRBD2 (6 bases each). V was cut by 6 bases and J by 9 bases, with 22 bases left in between. Germline V gene sequence: CDR1 SGHRS, CDR2 YFSETQ. This CDR3 is built from 15 residues. The CDR3 loop reads CASTLGAASVSEQFF. The CDR3 nucleotides are TGCGCCAGCACCCTGGGGGCGGCTAGCGTTAGTGAGCAGTTCTTC.

Many counts were recorded for this clonotype. The V gene is TRBV28, the J gene TRBJ2-7, with 8 positions matching TRBD2. The CDR3 covers 14 residues. Germline values: CDR1 MDHEN, CDR2 SYDVKM. V was pared by 6 bases and J by 0 bases, with 4 bases of the junction left unmatched. The CDR3 protein is CASSRSGNSYEQYF. In DNA form, the CDR3 reads TGTGCCAGCAGCCGTAGCGGGAACTCCTACGAGCAGTACTTC.

At least ten counts were recorded for this clonotype. The V call is TRBV10-3, the J call TRBJ2-4; D is possibly TRBD1 (5 bases). In germline, CDR1 is ENHRY, CDR2 SYGVKD. V was clipped by 3 bases and J by 1 base, with 7 bases between them. There are 14 residues in the CDR3. CDR3 in DNA: TGTGCCATCAGTGAAGCAGGGGCCAAAAACATTCAGTACTTC. This encodes CAISEAGAKNIQYF.

This clonotype was found a few times. This rearrangement joins TRBV5-1 to TRBJ1-2; D is ambiguous. The CDR3 is made up of 12 amino acids. Germline V gives CDR1 SGHRS, CDR2 YFSETQ. The V gene lost 7 bases and the J gene lost 4 bases, with 11 bases spanning the gap. For the CDR3, the DNA is TGCGCCAGCGGCCAAGGGTCCTATGGCTACACCTTC. The encoded protein is CASGQGSYGYTF.

This clonotype was observed many times. The chain carries TRBV25-1 and TRBJ2-1; TRBD2 matches 10 bases. V shed 9 bases and J 10 bases; nucleotides not matched to a gene: 9. There are 13 residues in the CDR3. Per the germline V gene, CDR1 is MGHDK and CDR2 is SYGVNS. CDR3 sequence (DNA): TGTGCCAGTGAGTCCGGGACTAGCGTCGAGCAGTTCTTC. Translation gives CASESGTSVEQFF. The variable domain in full, with the rest retrieved from reference TRBV25-1 and TRBJ2-1, is EADIYQTPRYLVIGTGKKITLECSQTMGHDKMYWYQQDPGMELHLIHYSYGVNSTEKGDLSSESTVSRIRTEHFPLTLESARPSHTSQYLCASESGTSVEQFFGPGTRLTVL.

In this sample, this clonotype turned up many times. The V call is TRBV7-9, the J call TRBJ1-2; D unresolved. CDR1 SEHNR and CDR2 FQNEAQ come from the germline V gene (reference sequence). The germline V and J ends were trimmed by 0 bases and 5 bases, with 7 bases remaining between them. The CDR3 is 13 amino acids. The CDR3 protein is CASSLAAEYGYTF. For the CDR3, the DNA is TGTGCCAGCAGCTTAGCGGCTGAATATGGCTACACCTTC.

This clonotype was observed a few times. The V call is TRBV5-1, the J call TRBJ2-1, with TRBD2 matching over 12 bases. V dropped 0 bases and J dropped 10; count of bases not matched to a gene: 5. Germline V gene data show CDR1 as SGHRS and CDR2 as YFSETQ. The CDR3 has 15 residues. This CDR3 reads CASSLGLAGVGEQFF. As DNA, the CDR3 is TGCGCCAGCAGCTTGGGACTAGCGGGAGTAGGGGAGCAGTTCTTC.

Comments on this clonotype: Possible read error: a much larger clone is one base away. V and J are TRBV12-3 or TRBV12-4 and TRBJ1-6; D not certain. The CDR3 contains 14 residues. CDR3 residues: CASSLGSKNSPFHF. CDR3 DNA sequence: TGTGCCAGCAGTTTAGGCTCGAAGAATTCACCCTTCCACTTT.

Many counts were recorded for this clonotype. This rearrangement joins TRBV20-1 to TRBJ2-1; D is unclear. The germline CDR1 and CDR2 sequences are DFQATT and SNEGSKA (reference sequence). The CDR3 extends over 12 amino acids. Trimming took off 4 bases at V and 8 bases at J, with 12 bases between the two ends. As DNA, the CDR3 is TGCAGTGCTAATACCGGAGAGGATGAGCAGTTCTTC. This translates into CSANTGEDEQFF.

There are many counts of this clonotype. The V gene is TRBV30, the J gene TRBJ2-7; possible D gene TRBD2, 5 bases. Trimming pared 2 bases from V and 9 bases from J, leaving 14 bases between. Germline CDR1 and CDR2: GTSNPN and SVGIG (reference sequence). The CDR3 is 12 amino acids. The CDR3 loop reads CAWSLQEAVQYF. The CDR3 nucleotides are TGTGCCTGGAGTCTCCAGGAGGCTGTGCAGTACTTC.

The chain combines TRBV3-1 with TRBJ1-4, with D unclear. Germline assignment: CDR1 LGHDT and CDR2 YNNKEL (reference sequence). The CDR3 has 14 amino acids. Trimming took 1 base from V and 8 from J, leaving 11 bases between them. The CDR3 nucleotides are TGTGCCAGCAGCCAAGGAGGGTTTTTCGAAAAACTGTTTTTT. Translating it yields CASSQGGFFEKLFF.

This clonotype was seen at least ten times. CDR3 nucleotides: TGTGCCAGCAGCTTGGTGGGGAACGGGGAGCTGTTTTTT. Protein product: CASSLVGNGELFF. This chain connects TRBV5-5 to TRBJ2-2; D call uncertain. The CDR3 consists of 13 residues. CDR1 and CDR2 (germline): SGHKS, YYEKEE (reference sequence). V was clipped by 0 bases and J by 7 bases, with 7 bases between them.

This clonotype was seen at least ten times. This chain connects TRBV6-5 to TRBJ2-1, with 9 positions matching TRBD2. V shed 5 bases, J shed 6 bases, and the junction held 8 bases outside the gene matches. The CDR3 totals 15 residues. The V gene's germline CDR1 is MNHEY and CDR2 SVGAGI. CDR3 in DNA: TGTGCCAGCAGTCCGACCGGGACTAGCATCAATGAGCAGTTCTTC. Encoded protein: CASSPTGTSINEQFF.

The chain couples TRBV6-5 to TRBJ2-6; D is possibly TRBD1 or TRBD2 (5 bases each). Per germline, CDR1 MNHEY and CDR2 SVGAGI. The CDR3 loop spans 17 amino acids. The ends were cut back, 2 bases at V and 0 bases at J, with 11 bases in the middle. The CDR3 coding sequence is TGTGCCAGCAGTTACGAGGGGAAACTCTCTGGGGCCAACGTCCTGACTTTC. Protein sequence: CASSYEGKLSGANVLTF.

This clonotype has a count of ten or more. V and J are TRBV5-1 and TRBJ2-5; 11 nucleotides match TRBD1. V shed 0 bases, J shed 3 bases, and the junction held 16 bases outside the gene matches. The CDR3 runs 20 residues. Germline lookup yields CDR1 SGHRS and CDR2 YFSETQ. CDR3: CASSLGGTGGLDPFEETQYF. CDR3 bases: TGCGCCAGCAGCTTGGGGGGGACAGGGGGGCTCGATCCCTTCGAAGAGACCCAGTACTTC.

The V call is TRBV12-3 or TRBV12-4, the J call TRBJ1-1; D ambiguous. V lost 9 bases to trimming and J lost 0 bases, with 11 bases between them. This CDR3 has 13 amino acids. DNA for the CDR3: TGTGCCAGTGTCAGGCACATGAACACTGAAGCTTTCTTT. Amino acid sequence: CASVRHMNTEAFF.

This clonotype was counted at least ten times. This chain joins TRBV12-3 or TRBV12-4 and TRBJ1-6; D not resolved. The CDR3 is made up of 13 amino acids. V was trimmed by 1 base and J by 9 bases, leaving 7 bases between them. The chain's CDR3 is CASSLGAISPLHF. The CDR3 nucleotides read TGTGCCAGCAGTTTAGGTGCCATTTCACCCCTCCACTTT.

This clonotype was observed at least ten times. The rearrangement joins TRBV28 to TRBJ2-4, with 7 nucleotides matching TRBD2. CDR1 is MDHEN, CDR2 SYDVKM, per germline. The CDR3 spans 15 residues. V dropped 5 bases and J dropped 4; count of bases not matched to a gene: 8. The CDR3 coding sequence is TGTGCCAGCAGTGGGGGGTTAGCGGGTAAAAACATTCAGTACTTC. Translating it yields CASSGGLAGKNIQYF. Combining the CDR3 with reference TRBV28 and TRBJ2-4 gives the whole variable domain DVKVTQSSRYLVKRTGEKVFLECVQDMDHENMFWYRQDPGLGLRLIYFSYDVKMKEKGDIPEGYSVSREKKERFSLILESASTNQTSMYLCASSGGLAGKNIQYFGAGTRLSVL.

This clonotype was observed a handful of times. The V call is TRBV21-1, the J call TRBJ2-7; the D call TRBD1 from the table was never checked on the DNA. TRBV21-1 is a pseudogene segment. The CDR3 has 16 amino acids. CDR3 sequence reads: CASNKRSGARFYEQYV. CDR3 DNA: TGTGCCAGCAACAAAAGGTCGGGGGCTCGTTTCTACGAGCAGTACGTC.

The CDR3 reads CASSLVRLGPSPYEQYV. The CDR3 DNA follows: TGTGCCAGCAGCTTAGTGCGTCTAGGCCCATCCCCCTACGAGCAGTACGTC. The genes are TRBV7-9 and TRBJ2-7; D is unclear. Germline assignment: CDR1 SEHNR and CDR2 FQNEAQ (reference sequence). This CDR3 has 17 amino acids. Deletions cut 1 base from V and 2 bases from J, with 18 bases between.

There are many counts of this clonotype. This chain links TRBV20-1 with TRBJ2-1; weak D call: TRBD1 (6 bases). Trimming left V 6 bases short and J 4 bases short, with 19 bases between. Germline CDR1 and CDR2: DFQATT and SNEGSKA (reference sequence). This CDR3 has 15 residues. DNA for the CDR3: TGCAGTGCACTGACACCGGGACAACAATACAATGAGCAGTTCTTC. This codes for CSALTPGQQYNEQFF.